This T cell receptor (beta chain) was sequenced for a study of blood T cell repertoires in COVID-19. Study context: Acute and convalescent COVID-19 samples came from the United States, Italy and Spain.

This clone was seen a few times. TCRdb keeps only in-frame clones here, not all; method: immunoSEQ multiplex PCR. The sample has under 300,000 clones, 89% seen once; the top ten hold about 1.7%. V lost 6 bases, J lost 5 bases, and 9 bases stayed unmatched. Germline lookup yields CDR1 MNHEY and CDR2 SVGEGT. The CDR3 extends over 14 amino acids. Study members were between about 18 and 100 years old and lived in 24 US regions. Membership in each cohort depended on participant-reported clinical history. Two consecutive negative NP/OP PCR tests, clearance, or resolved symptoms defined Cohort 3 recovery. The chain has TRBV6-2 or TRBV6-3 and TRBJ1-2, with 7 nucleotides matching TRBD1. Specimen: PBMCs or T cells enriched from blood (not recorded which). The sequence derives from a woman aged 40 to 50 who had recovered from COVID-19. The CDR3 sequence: CASSPPDRAYGYTF. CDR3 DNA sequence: TGTGCCAGCAGCCCCCCTGACAGGGCTTATGGCTACACCTTC.